The clone carrying this TCR beta chain appeared a single time. In the original analysis: Scientists estimated how many nucleated cells there were by amplifying reference gene primers. Clones were read by immunoSEQ multiplex PCR, and TCRdb kept only the in-frame ones, dropping some. The D gene and trimming were derived from the DNA, and the V and J assignments and clone size from that table. The sample includes some 140,000 clones, roughly 72% of them seen just once. This record comes from a study of blood T cell repertoires in COVID-19. Study-level information: COVID-19 samples, acute and convalescent, were from the United States, Italy and Spain. Sources were T cells, B-cell-depleted T cells, or PBMCs; the material itself was cDNA or gDNA.

The trim removed 1 base at V and 7 bases at J, leaving 13 bases unmatched. The CDR3 length is 16 residues. From germline, CDR1 is LGHDT and CDR2 YNNKEL (reference sequence). Source material: peripheral blood. V gene TRBV3-1 (or the pseudogene TRBV3-2) combines with J gene TRBJ2-7; 7 nucleotides align to TRBD1. The receptor comes from a human donor in a cohort sampled during active COVID-19. The CDR3 loop reads CASSQVRAGGTGEQYF. The CDR3 DNA reads as TGTGCCAGCAGCCAAGTAAGGGCAGGGGGTACCGGAGAGCAGTACTTC.